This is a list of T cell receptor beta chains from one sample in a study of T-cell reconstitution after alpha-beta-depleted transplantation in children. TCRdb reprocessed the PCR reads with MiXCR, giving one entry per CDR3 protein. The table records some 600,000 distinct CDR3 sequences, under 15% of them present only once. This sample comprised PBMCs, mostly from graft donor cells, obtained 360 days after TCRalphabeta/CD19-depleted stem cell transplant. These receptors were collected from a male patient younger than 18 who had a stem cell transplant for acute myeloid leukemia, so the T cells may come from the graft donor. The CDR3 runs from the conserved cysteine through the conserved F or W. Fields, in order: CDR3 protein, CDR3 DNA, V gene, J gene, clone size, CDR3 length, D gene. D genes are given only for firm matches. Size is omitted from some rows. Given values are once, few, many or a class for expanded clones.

CDR3 protein: CSVVGPGIDGYTF
CDR3 DNA: TGCAGCGTTGTTGGTCCCGGGATAGATGGCTACACCTTC
V gene: TRBV29-1
J gene: TRBJ1-2
clone size: few
CDR3 length: 13
D gene: .

CDR3 protein: CASSSRLAGPDEQFF
CDR3 DNA: TGTGCCAGCAGCTCCCGGCTAGCGGGGCCTGATGAGCAGTTCTTC
V gene: TRBV5-4
J gene: TRBJ2-1
clone size: .
CDR3 length: 15
D gene: TRBD2

CDR3 protein: CARKGGPRTADTQYF
CDR3 DNA: TGTGCCAGGAAGGGGGGACCCCGTACGGCAGATACGCAGTATTTT
V gene: TRBV6-1
J gene: TRBJ2-3
clone size: .
CDR3 length: 15
D gene: .

CDR3 protein: CASSVATNEKLFF
CDR3 DNA: TGTGCCAGCAGCGTCGCAACTAATGAAAAACTGTTTTTT
V gene: TRBV9
J gene: TRBJ1-4
clone size: few
CDR3 length: 13
D gene: .

CDR3 protein: CASSFYPVAYEQYF
CDR3 DNA: TGTGCCAGCAGTTTTTACCCGGTAGCCTACGAGCAGTACTTC
V gene: TRBV7-8
J gene: TRBJ2-7
clone size: .
CDR3 length: 14
D gene: .

CDR3 protein: CASSQSPLTSGRLYNEQFF
CDR3 DNA: TGTGCCAGCAGCCAAAGTCCGTTGACTAGCGGGAGGTTATACAATGAGCAGTTCTTC
V gene: TRBV3-1
J gene: TRBJ2-1
clone size: .
CDR3 length: 19
D gene: TRBD2

CDR3 protein: CASSLFGGPGQPQHF
CDR3 DNA: TGTGCCAGCAGCTTGTTCGGGGGGCCGGGTCAGCCCCAGCATTTT
V gene: TRBV5-6
J gene: TRBJ1-5
clone size: .
CDR3 length: 15
D gene: .

CDR3 protein: CASSMVRDPIRSSYEQYF
CDR3 DNA: TGTGCCAGTAGTATGGTAAGGGACCCCATCCGGTCCTCCTACGAGCAGTACTTC
V gene: TRBV19
J gene: TRBJ2-7
clone size: few
CDR3 length: 18
D gene: .

CDR3 protein: CASSSTLPGQIRGYGYTF
CDR3 DNA: TGTGCCAGCAGCTCGACACTGCCGGGACAGATAAGGGGCTATGGCTACACCTTC
V gene: TRBV7-9
J gene: TRBJ1-2
clone size: few
CDR3 length: 18
D gene: TRBD1

CDR3 protein: CASSRSPRNYNEQFF
CDR3 DNA: TGTGCCAGCAGCCGAAGCCCGCGGAACTACAATGAGCAGTTCTTC
V gene: TRBV27
J gene: TRBJ2-1
clone size: few
CDR3 length: 15
D gene: .

CDR3 protein: CASSYPLGLAYEQYF
CDR3 DNA: TGTGCCAGCAGTTACCCCTTAGGCCTGGCCTACGAGCAGTACTTC
V gene: TRBV28
J gene: TRBJ2-7
clone size: many
CDR3 length: 15
D gene: .

CDR3 protein: CASSQDITGGPYEQYF
CDR3 DNA: TGCGCCAGCAGCCAAGATATAACGGGCGGACCCTACGAGCAGTACTTC
V gene: TRBV4-3
J gene: TRBJ2-7
clone size: few
CDR3 length: 16
D gene: .

CDR3 protein: CSASLPGGSDTSTDTQYF
CDR3 DNA: TGCAGTGCTAGCCTTCCGGGGGGGAGTGACACTAGCACAGATACGCAGTATTTT
V gene: TRBV20-1
J gene: TRBJ2-3
clone size: many
CDR3 length: 18
D gene: TRBD2

CDR3 protein: CASALRQTGANVLTF
CDR3 DNA: TGTGCCAGCGCCCTTCGGCAGACTGGGGCCAACGTCCTGACTTTC
V gene: TRBV12-3/TRBV12-4
J gene: TRBJ2-6
clone size: .
CDR3 length: 15
D gene: .

CDR3 protein: CASSSWTGGALVEQYF
CDR3 DNA: TGTGCCAGCAGTTCCTGGACAGGGGGCGCTTTAGTCGAGCAGTACTTC
V gene: TRBV28
J gene: TRBJ2-7
clone size: many
CDR3 length: 16
D gene: TRBD1

CDR3 protein: CSVIQGFATNEKLFF
CDR3 DNA: TGCAGCGTGATACAGGGGTTTGCAACTAATGAAAAACTGTTTTTT
V gene: TRBV29-1
J gene: TRBJ1-4
clone size: few
CDR3 length: 15
D gene: TRBD1

CDR3 protein: CASERPGSSYEQYF
CDR3 DNA: TGTGCCTCCGAAAGGCCAGGGAGCTCCTACGAGCAGTACTTC
V gene: TRBV2
J gene: TRBJ2-7
clone size: .
CDR3 length: 14
D gene: .

CDR3 protein: CSLTRQNSPLHF
CDR3 DNA: TGCAGTTTGACCCGACAGAATTCACCCCTCCACTTT
V gene: TRBV20-1
J gene: TRBJ1-6
clone size: .
CDR3 length: 12
D gene: .

CDR3 protein: CASSQVSQYRYEQYF
CDR3 DNA: TGTGCCAGCAGCCAAGTCTCCCAGTACCGCTACGAGCAGTACTTC
V gene: TRBV14
J gene: TRBJ2-7
clone size: many
CDR3 length: 15
D gene: .

CDR3 protein: CASSQGSIYEQYF
CDR3 DNA: TGTGCCAGCAGTCAGGGATCTATCTACGAGCAGTACTTC
V gene: TRBV28
J gene: TRBJ2-7
clone size: .
CDR3 length: 13
D gene: .

CDR3 protein: CASSPLSGGDEQFF
CDR3 DNA: TGTGCCAGCAGCCCCCTCTCGGGAGGGGATGAGCAGTTCTTC
V gene: TRBV12-3/TRBV12-4
J gene: TRBJ2-1
clone size: many
CDR3 length: 14
D gene: TRBD2

CDR3 protein: CASSSNLGTQARSF
CDR3 DNA: TGTGCCAGCAGTTCCAACCTCGGGACACAGGCCCGGAGCTTC
V gene: TRBV12-3/TRBV12-4
J gene: TRBJ2-1
clone size: .
CDR3 length: 14
D gene: .

CDR3 protein: CAWSVGIVALHREQYF
CDR3 DNA: TGTGCCTGGAGTGTAGGTATTGTGGCCCTCCACAGGGAGCAGTACTTC
V gene: TRBV30
J gene: TRBJ2-7
clone size: few
CDR3 length: 16
D gene: .